A single TCR beta chain is shown here with its context. In germline, CDR1 is SEHNR, CDR2 FQNEAQ (reference sequence). Trimming took 5 bases from V and 4 from J; bases not matched to a gene: 12. The CDR3 spans 18 residues. This sample was taken from a study of blood T cell repertoires in COVID-19. Study-level information: From the United States, Italy and Spain came samples of acute and convalescent COVID-19. Sample material is recorded as cDNA or gDNA derived from T cells, B-cell-depleted T cells, or PBMCs.

Original processing methods: Reference gene primer amplification in the assay estimated nucleated cell counts. The method was immunoSEQ multiplex PCR; TCRdb's version includes in-frame clones alone and lacks a portion of them. The DNA gave D and trimming, while V, J and clone size come from that table. The profile shows under 200,000 clones, roughly 90% of them singletons. Source material: peripheral blood. The chain combines TRBV7-9 with TRBJ2-3, with TRBD2 matching over 13 bases. The clonotype was recovered from a man aged 50 to 59 with acute or convalescent COVID-19. CDR3 loop: CASSKTSGRAPGSDTQYF. The CDR3 DNA is TGTGCCAGCAGCAAAACTAGCGGGAGGGCCCCCGGCTCAGATACGCAGTATTTT.